The clone carrying this T cell receptor (beta chain) occurred once. The data are from a study of blood T cell repertoires in COVID-19. In the authors' methods: It was from reference gene primer amplification that nucleated cell counts were estimated. Repertoires were generated with immunoSEQ multiplex PCR, while TCRdb's copy carries only in-frame clones and drops some. From that table come the V and J calls and clone size; the DNA was used to work out D and trimming. The sample has about 270,000 clones, about 91% seen once. The CDR3 runs 12 residues. The germline V gene has CDR1 MNHEY and CDR2 SMNVEV (reference sequence). The V end lost 6 bases, the J end lost 4 bases, and 9 bases lay between the germline ends. This study enrolled people aged 18 to 89 from under 25 US geographic areas.

The chain is built from TRBV27 and TRBJ1-2; D not resolved. The source material was PBMCs or T cells enriched from blood (not recorded which). The sequence derives from a man aged 35-49 years who had been exposed to COVID-19. CDR3 nucleotide sequence: TGTGCCAGCAGGGGTGGGCCCTATGGCTACACCTTC. The encoded protein is CASRGGPYGYTF.